Listed below are T cell receptor beta chains from one sample, sequenced in a study of T cell changes during pregnancy in multiple sclerosis. Profiling relied on immunoSEQ multiplex PCR, and the TCRdb table lists in-frame clones only, not all of them. Of over 45,000 clones listed, approximately 90% are singletons. This specimen was peripheral blood, taken in the first trimester of pregnancy. The receptors were sampled from a female donor with multiple sclerosis, enrolled in a pregnancy study. Each CDR3 is given with its conserved first and last residue. D genes are given only for firm matches. Rows may omit the clone size; those that give it use once, few, many or a size class.

V: TRBV19; D: .; size: once; J: TRBJ2-5; CDR3: CASSISRGKETQYF; DNA: TGTGCCAGTAGTATATCTCGGGGAAAAGAGACCCAGTACTTC
V: TRBV7-9; D: TRBD2; size: once; J: TRBJ2-3; CDR3: CASSLAAGGSDTQYF; DNA: TGTGCCAGCAGCTTAGCAGCGGGGGGTTCAGATACGCAGTATTTT
V: TRBV9; D: TRBD2; size: .; J: TRBJ2-6; CDR3: CASSAGLAGASGANVLTF; DNA: TGTGCCAGCAGCGCTGGACTAGCGGGGGCCTCTGGGGCCAACGTCCTGACTTTC
V: TRBV5-4; D: .; size: .; J: TRBJ1-2; CDR3: CASSLDRSSYGYTF; DNA: TGTGCCAGCAGCTTGGACAGAAGTTCCTATGGCTACACCTTC
V: TRBV7-6; D: TRBD1; size: .; J: TRBJ1-5; CDR3: CASSAGTGNYQPQHF; DNA: TGTGCCAGCAGCGCCGGGACAGGCAATTATCAGCCCCAGCATTTT
V: TRBV5-6; D: TRBD1; size: .; J: TRBJ1-3; CDR3: CASSWTGRLSGNTIYF; DNA: TGTGCCAGCAGCTGGACAGGGCGCCTCTCTGGAAACACCATATATTTT
V: TRBV27; D: TRBD1; size: .; J: TRBJ1-5; CDR3: CASRDSKGTGAVYSNQPQHF; DNA: TGTGCCAGCAGAGATAGCAAGGGGACAGGGGCCGTCTATAGCAATCAGCCCCAGCATTTT
V: TRBV5-5; D: .; size: .; J: TRBJ1-6; CDR3: CASSHRIAYNSPLHF; DNA: TGTGCCAGCAGCCACAGGATAGCTTATAATTCACCCCTCCACTTT
V: TRBV5-1; D: TRBD1; size: .; J: TRBJ2-1; CDR3: CASSLDPGGMYEQFF; DNA: TGCGCCAGCAGCTTGGACCCAGGGGGCATGTATGAGCAGTTCTTC
V: TRBV30; D: TRBD2; size: .; J: TRBJ2-2; CDR3: CAWSLPQRESGELFF; DNA: TGTGCCTGGAGTTTACCTCAGCGGGAATCCGGGGAGCTGTTTTTT
V: TRBV7-2; D: .; size: .; J: TRBJ1-2; CDR3: CASSPQGNYGYTF; DNA: TGTGCCAGCAGTCCCCAGGGGAACTATGGCTACACCTTC
V: TRBV13; D: .; size: .; J: TRBJ1-6; CDR3: CASSLAARGQSSPLHF; DNA: TGTGCCAGCAGCTTAGCGGCTCGGGGTCAGAGTTCACCCCTCCACTTT
V: TRBV27; D: .; size: .; J: TRBJ1-6; CDR3: CASSHTPNSPLHF; DNA: TGTGCCAGCAGTCACACGCCAAATTCACCCCTCCACTTT
V: TRBV6-4; D: TRBD2; size: .; J: TRBJ2-3; CDR3: CASSDSAGGGDTQYF; DNA: TGTGCCAGCAGTGACTCGGCGGGGGGGGGAGATACGCAGTATTTT
V: TRBV28; D: TRBD1; size: .; J: TRBJ1-2; CDR3: CASSSPGTGDGYTF; DNA: TGTGCCAGCAGTTCACCTGGGACAGGGGATGGCTACACCTTC
V: TRBV30; D: TRBD1; size: .; J: TRBJ1-1; CDR3: CAWVGQSYTEAFF; DNA: TGTGCCTGGGTGGGACAGAGCTACACTGAAGCTTTCTTT
V: TRBV5-4; D: TRBD2; size: .; J: TRBJ2-1; CDR3: CASSLGARLAGGNEQFF; DNA: TGTGCCAGCAGCTTGGGCGCACGACTAGCGGGGGGCAATGAGCAGTTCTTC
V: TRBV5-4; D: TRBD2; size: .; J: TRBJ2-5; CDR3: CASSSAGGLLETQYF; DNA: TGTGCCAGCAGCTCAGCGGGGGGCCTGCTCGAGACCCAGTACTTC
V: TRBV2; D: .; size: .; J: TRBJ1-6; CDR3: CASSDSQNSPLHF; DNA: TGTGCCAGCAGTGACTCACAGAATTCACCCCTCCACTTT
V: TRBV5-1; D: TRBD1; size: .; J: TRBJ2-1; CDR3: CASSSGQAYNEQFF; DNA: TGCGCCAGCAGTTCTGGACAGGCCTACAATGAGCAGTTCTTC
V: TRBV7-2; D: .; size: .; J: TRBJ1-2; CDR3: CASSLVSVEGYTF; DNA: TGTGCCAGCAGCTTAGTTAGCGTCGAGGGCTACACCTTC
V: TRBV11-1; D: .; size: once; J: TRBJ2-7; CDR3: CASSPSETPYEQYF; DNA: TGTGCCAGCAGCCCCTCAGAGACTCCATACGAGCAGTACTTC
V: TRBV19; D: TRBD2; size: .; J: TRBJ2-7; CDR3: CASSAGGAFGSYEQYF; DNA: TGTGCCAGTAGTGCGGGGGGCGCGTTCGGCTCCTACGAGCAGTACTTC
V: TRBV30; D: TRBD1; size: .; J: TRBJ1-4; CDR3: CAWSVRDSPVLFF; DNA: TGTGCCTGGAGTGTACGGGACAGTCCTGTGTTGTTTTTT
V: TRBV2; D: TRBD1; size: .; J: TRBJ2-2; CDR3: CASSRTGGTGELFF; DNA: TGTGCCAGCAGTCGGACAGGGGGTACCGGGGAGCTGTTTTTT
V: TRBV28; D: TRBD1; size: .; J: TRBJ1-1; CDR3: CASSSVKQGAHTEAFF; DNA: TGTGCCAGCAGTTCTGTCAAACAGGGGGCGCACACTGAAGCTTTCTTT
V: TRBV5-4; D: .; size: .; J: TRBJ1-1; CDR3: CASSPRTDFMGTEAFF; DNA: TGTGCCAGCAGCCCCAGGACAGACTTCATGGGCACTGAAGCTTTCTTT
V: TRBV2; D: TRBD2; size: .; J: TRBJ2-5; CDR3: CASNRGERETQYF; DNA: TGTGCCAGCAATCGGGGGGAGCGGGAGACCCAGTACTTC
V: TRBV11-3; D: .; size: .; J: TRBJ1-6; CDR3: CASSLGGGDLHF; DNA: TGTGCCAGCAGCTTAGGTGGAGGCGACCTCCACTTT
V: TRBV25-1; D: TRBD1; size: .; J: TRBJ1-2; CDR3: CASSPLDRGHYGYTF; DNA: TGTGCCAGCAGTCCCTTGGACAGGGGTCATTATGGCTACACCTTC
V: TRBV7-8; D: TRBD1; size: .; J: TRBJ1-2; CDR3: CASRGQGAHGYTF; DNA: TGTGCCAGCAGGGGACAGGGGGCCCATGGCTACACCTTC